The rows below give T cell receptor beta chains drawn from one sample of a study of regulatory T cells in long-lasting Graves disease. MiXCR, run by TCRdb on the multiplex PCR reads, gives a single entry per CDR3 protein. The table records 550,000 or so distinct CDR3 sequences, about 12% of them present only once. In addition, the sample was reused for a study of T cells in Graves' hyperthyroidism and ophthalmopathy.

The material was peripheral blood mononuclear cells (PBMCs), obtained at new diagnosis, from a patient treated with antithyroid drugs. The receptors derive from a woman aged 25 to 39 with Graves disease. The CDR3 runs from the conserved cysteine through the conserved F or W. Fields, in order: J gene, D gene, V gene, clone size, CDR3 length, CDR3 DNA, CDR3 protein. The D gene is left open where the match is weak. Size is omitted from some rows. Given values are once, few, many or a class for expanded clones.

>TRBJ2-3|TRBD2|TRBV6-6|many|17
TGTGCCAGCAGTTACTCGATCAGCGGGGGGGCGGCAGATACGCAGTATTTT
CASSYSISGGAADTQYF
>TRBJ1-6|TRBD1|TRBV28|NA|14
TGTGCCAGCATCTCCGGGACAGTCCGATCACCCCTCCACTTT
CASISGTVRSPLHF
>TRBJ2-7|NA|TRBV18|many|15
TGTGCCAGCTCACCGACGGGACGGACGATCTACGAGCAGTACTTC
CASSPTGRTIYEQYF
>TRBJ1-2|NA|TRBV19|many|17
TGTGCCAGTAGTATTAATCGGCCAGCTCGAGCTCCCTATGGCTACACCTTC
CASSINRPARAPYGYTF
>TRBJ2-1|NA|TRBV10-1|few|13
TGCGCCAGCAGTGAGACAGGGTGGAATGAGCAGTTCTTC
CASSETGWNEQFF
>TRBJ2-4|TRBD2|TRBV27|NA|21
TGTGCCAGCAGTTTAGTGTGGGGACTAGCGGGGGGACCCTTAGCCAAAAACATTCAGTACTTC
CASSLVWGLAGGPLAKNIQYF
>TRBJ2-3|NA|TRBV30|many|14
TGTGCCCGGGGGACGGATCATAGCACAGATACGCAGTATTTT
CARGTDHSTDTQYF
>TRBJ2-1|NA|TRBV7-2|NA|16
TGTGCCAGCAGCCTGGAGGCGTCTAGGGGATACAATGAGCAGTTCTTC
CASSLEASRGYNEQFF
>TRBJ2-1|NA|TRBV12-5|many|12
TGTGCTAGTGGTTTGTCCAGGGCACAACAGTTCTTC
CASGLSRAQQFF
>TRBJ1-1|TRBD1|TRBV20-1|NA|16
TGCAGTGCTAGAGATCCAGGGGGCCGCCCGAACACTGAAGCTTTCTTT
CSARDPGGRPNTEAFF
>TRBJ1-1|NA|TRBV6-1|many|13
TGTGCCAGCAGGCCAGACAGAGGGACTGAAGCTTTCTTT
CASRPDRGTEAFF
>TRBJ2-3|TRBD1|TRBV6-2/TRBV6-3|NA|14
TGTGCCAGCAGTTACTGGGACAGGGGAGATACGCAGTATTTT
CASSYWDRGDTQYF
>TRBJ1-4|TRBD1|TRBV4-2|many|15
TGTGCCAGCAGCCAGTCGACAGGGGAGAATGAAAAACTGTTTTTT
CASSQSTGENEKLFF
>TRBJ2-1|TRBD2|TRBV7-2|many|18
TGTGCCAGCAGCCGGGAACGAGGGGGACTAGCGGGTTACAATGAGCAGTTCTTC
CASSRERGGLAGYNEQFF
>TRBJ2-3|TRBD2|TRBV28|many|14
TGTGCCAGCAGTCATCTAGCGGGAGGACTTACGCAGTATTTT
CASSHLAGGLTQYF
>TRBJ2-5|TRBD2|TRBV7-7|few|17
TGTGCTAGCAGCTTCCGTGGGGGGGAGGGCCTGCAACAGACCCAGTACTTC
CASSFRGGEGLQQTQYF
>TRBJ2-7|TRBD1|TRBV29-1|many|14
TGCAGCGCCGTCGTGGACAGGGGGTACTACGAGCAGTACTTC
CSAVVDRGYYEQYF
>TRBJ2-7|NA|TRBV12-3/TRBV12-4|NA|13
TGTGCCAGCAGCCCTAGCGCCAGGCACGAGCAGTACTTC
CASSPSARHEQYF
>TRBJ2-1|NA|TRBV7-2|many|14
TGTGCCAGCAGCTTAGGGGGACACCTGGATGAGCAGTTCTTC
CASSLGGHLDEQFF
>TRBJ1-2|NA|TRBV5-1|NA|15
TGTGCCAGCAGCGTAGGCAGGGCCCGAAACTATGGCTACACCTTC
CASSVGRARNYGYTF
>TRBJ2-1|NA|TRBV25-1|few|16
TGTGCCAGCAGTGAATTGAGACCGAGCTCCTACAATGAGCAGTTCTTC
CASSELRPSSYNEQFF
>TRBJ2-7|NA|TRBV20-1|many|14
TGCAGTGCTAGAGGCTGGGACCGATACTACGAGCAGTACTTC
CSARGWDRYYEQYF
>TRBJ2-1|TRBD2|TRBV11-3|many|17
TGTGCCAGCAGCTCAAATCCTATAGCGGGAGAGTATAATGAGCAGTTCTTC
CASSSNPIAGEYNEQFF
>TRBJ2-7|TRBD1|TRBV13|many|14
TGTGCCAGCAGCTCGCGGACAGGAACCTACGAGCAGTACTTC
CASSSRTGTYEQYF
>TRBJ1-1|NA|TRBV28|few|12
TGTGCCAGCAGTGCAACAGGCCAGGTAGCTTTCTTT
CASSATGQVAFF
>TRBJ2-2|TRBD2|TRBV10-2|NA|17
TGCGCCAGCAGTGAGTCGGGACTAGCTGAGAACACCGGGGAGCTGTTTTTT
CASSESGLAENTGELFF